Described below is a single T cell receptor (beta chain) sequence and its context. Its antigen is currently unknown. The data are from a study of CD8+ T cells in alopecia areata. Regarding the study as a whole: Normal scalp had lower clonality than lesional scalp, with alopecia totalis/universalis lesions showing this most strongly. In patients, TCRs were shared less clearly than in mice, and HLA may possibly be involved. During tofacitinib treatment, many expanded lesional clones remained in scalp and blood.

Following RNA extraction, reverse transcription yielded cDNA that acted as the sequencing template. The table came from immunoSEQ multiplex PCR; TCRdb's copy has only in-frame clones and leaves some out. The sample includes approximately 180,000 clones, under 80% of them seen just once. CDR1 is WSHSY, CDR2 SAAADI, per germline. Trimming took 4 bases from V and 4 from J; bases not matched to a gene: 6. The CDR3 is made up of 15 amino acids. Treatment reported: oral pan-JAK inhibitor, 5-10 mg twice daily. Alopecia areata patients had lesional scalp punch biopsies and peripheral blood taken from them. The chain uses TRBV10-2 and TRBJ2-2; TRBD2 matches at 7 bases. The sample here was CD4+ T cells sorted from blood, taken at approximately week 50, from a patient treated with tofacitinib. This TCR was sampled from a human donor with alopecia areata. The CDR3 region has the DNA TGCGCCAGCAGTGCGGGGGGAGGCATCACCGGGGAGCTGTTTTTT. This gives the protein CASSAGGGITGELFF.